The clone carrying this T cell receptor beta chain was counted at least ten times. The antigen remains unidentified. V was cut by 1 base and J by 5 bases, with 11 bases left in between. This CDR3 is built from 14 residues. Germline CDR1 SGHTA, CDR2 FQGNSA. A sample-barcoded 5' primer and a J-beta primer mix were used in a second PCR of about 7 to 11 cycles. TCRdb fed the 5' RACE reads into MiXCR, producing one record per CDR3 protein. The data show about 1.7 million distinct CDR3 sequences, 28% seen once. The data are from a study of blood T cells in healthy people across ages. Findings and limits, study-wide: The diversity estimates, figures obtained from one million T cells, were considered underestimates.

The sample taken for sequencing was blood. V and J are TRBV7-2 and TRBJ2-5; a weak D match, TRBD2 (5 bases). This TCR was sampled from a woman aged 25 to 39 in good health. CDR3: CASSLGGFAETQYF. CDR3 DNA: TGTGCCAGCAGCTTAGGAGGGTTTGCGGAGACCCAGTACTTC.